This T cell receptor (beta chain) was profiled in a study of blood T cell repertoires in COVID-19. Study context: The samples span acute and convalescent COVID-19 from the United States, Italy and Spain. PBMCs, B-cell-depleted T cells, or T cells provided the cDNA or gDNA that made up the material.

Germline V gene lookup returns CDR1 SGHAT and CDR2 FQNNGV. Trimming cost V 5 bases and J 8 bases, with 15 bases left between them. The CDR3 is made up of 13 amino acids. In the authors' workflow: Amplification from reference gene primers served as the basis for estimated nucleated cell counts. Only in-frame clones appear in the TCRdb table, and some are missing; sequencing was by immunoSEQ multiplex PCR. The V and J calls and clone size were taken over from that table, and D and trimming were inferred from the DNA. The repertoire has approximately 300,000 clones, roughly nine tenths of them found once; the top ten carry roughly 6.7%.

The chain carries TRBV11-2 and TRBJ1-2; possible D gene TRBD1, 5 bases. The sequence derives from a man younger than 35 who had recovered from COVID-19. The sample consisted of peripheral blood. CDR3 region: CASSRRGSEGYTF. The CDR3 DNA reads as TGTGCCAGCAGCCGCCGGGGGTCGGAAGGCTACACCTTC. Drawing the rest from reference TRBV11-2 and TRBJ1-2, the complete variable domain is EAGVAQSPRYKIIEKRQSVAFWCNPISGHATLYWYQQILGQGPKLLIQFQNNGVVDDSQLPKDRFSAERLKGVDSTLKIQPAKLEDSAVYLCASSRRGSEGYTFGSGTRLTVV.